Ten or more counts support the clone carrying this TCR beta chain. This sample was included in a study of T-cell reconstitution after alpha-beta-depleted transplantation in children. The authors prepared the TCRbeta library with unique molecular identifiers. A single record per CDR3 protein comes from TCRdb applying MiXCR to the PCR reads. This table holds fewer than 200,000 distinct CDR3 sequences, 6% to 7% found once. The clonotype was recovered from a human donor who donated a stem cell graft to a child with Wiskott-Aldrich syndrome. Source: PBMCs from the stem cell graft donor, taken from the stem cell graft.

CDR3 loop: CAISELGSGQPQHF. Here the CDR3 DNA reads TGTGCCATCAGTGAGCTAGGGTCTGGGCAGCCCCAGCATTTT. The rearrangement uses TRBV10-3 and TRBJ1-5; D ambiguous. Germline CDR1 ENHRY, CDR2 SYGVKD. The germline V and J ends were trimmed by 2 bases and 7 bases, with 12 bases remaining between them. CDR3 length: 14 amino acids.